Included here is one TCR beta chain sequence, with context. Its antigen is still unknown. The record originates from a study of CD8+CD57+ T cells in acquired aplastic anemia. Study information: Sorted CD4+ plus CD8+ cells gave DNA averaging about 3.2 ug. Study outcomes and limitations: Comparison of patients with controls identified twenty-nine shared CD8+ CDR3 sequences. Any difference that existed in CD8+ Simpson's diversity between patients and controls was not significant.

Trimming stripped 4 bases from V and 9 bases from J, with 10 bases between. Looked up from germline, CDR1 is MNHEY and CDR2 is SVGAGI. The CDR3 has 11 amino acids. Individuals selected for sequencing had exhibited CD8+CD57+ cell expansion on flow cytometry. Patient blood was sampled before any therapy had been received. Using genomic DNA as the template, TCR beta VDJ and CDR3 profiling was carried out. One entry per CDR3 protein, called by TCRdb with MiXCR from the reads. Altogether hundreds of thousands of distinct CDR3 sequences are present, roughly a third being singletons, with the ten largest covering roughly 0.8%.

The sequenced sample was sorted CD4+, CD8+, or CD8+CD57+ T cells (not recorded which) from PBMCs. The source of this sequence is a human donor with aplastic anemia. The V gene is TRBV6-5, the J gene TRBJ2-7, with a tentative D call TRBD2 (6 bases). CDR3 nucleotides: TGTGCCAGCAGTTCGGGAGTTCGGCAGTACTTC. Protein product: CASSSGVRQYF.